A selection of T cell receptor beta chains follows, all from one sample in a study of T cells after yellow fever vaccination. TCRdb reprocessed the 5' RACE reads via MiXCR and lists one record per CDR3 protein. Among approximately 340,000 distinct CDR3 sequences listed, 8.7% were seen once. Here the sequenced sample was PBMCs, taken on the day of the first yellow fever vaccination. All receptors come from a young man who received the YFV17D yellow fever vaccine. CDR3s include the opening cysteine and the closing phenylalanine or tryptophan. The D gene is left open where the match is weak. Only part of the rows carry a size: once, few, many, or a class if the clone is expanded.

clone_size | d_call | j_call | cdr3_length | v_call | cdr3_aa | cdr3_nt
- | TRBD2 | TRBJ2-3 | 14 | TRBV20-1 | CSAHIAGGADTQYF | TGCAGTGCTCATATAGCGGGGGGGGCAGATACGCAGTATTTT
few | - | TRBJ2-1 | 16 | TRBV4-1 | CASSQDSASSYNEQFF | TGCGCCAGCAGCCAAGATTCCGCGAGCTCCTACAATGAGCAGTTCTTC
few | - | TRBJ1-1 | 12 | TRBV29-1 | CSGRWGNTEAFF | TGCAGCGGGCGGTGGGGGAACACTGAAGCTTTCTTT
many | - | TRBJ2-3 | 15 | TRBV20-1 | CSARDLRGLTDTQYF | TGCAGTGCTAGAGATCTCCGGGGGCTCACAGATACGCAGTATTTT
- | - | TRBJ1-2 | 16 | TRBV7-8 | CASSHGRTVVDYGYTF | TGTGCCAGCAGCCACGGTCGGACAGTGGTCGACTATGGCTACACCTTC
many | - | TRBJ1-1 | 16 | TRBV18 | CASSPLGAVTGTEAFF | TGTGCCAGCTCACCACTGGGAGCGGTAACGGGAACTGAAGCTTTCTTT
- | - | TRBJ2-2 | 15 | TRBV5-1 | CASSPAGWGTGELFF | TGCGCCAGCAGCCCCGCAGGGTGGGGGACCGGGGAGCTGTTTTTT
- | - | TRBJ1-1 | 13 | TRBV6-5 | CASSYVYKQEAFF | TGTGCCAGCAGTTACGTGTATAAACAAGAAGCTTTCTTT
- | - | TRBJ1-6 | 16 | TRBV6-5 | CASSYSYGRNNSPLHF | TGTGCCAGCAGTTACTCGTATGGTCGCAATAATTCACCCCTCCACTTT
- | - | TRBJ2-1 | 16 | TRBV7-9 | CASSPLWGPPYNEQFF | TGTGCCAGCAGCCCCCTATGGGGGCCCCCCTACAATGAGCAGTTCTTC
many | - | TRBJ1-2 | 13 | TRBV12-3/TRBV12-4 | CASSLVGFGGYTF | TGTGCCAGCAGTTTAGTTGGATTTGGTGGCTACACCTTC
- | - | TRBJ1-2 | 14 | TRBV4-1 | CASSQRSGDYGYTF | TGCGCCAGCAGCCAACGGTCCGGGGACTATGGCTACACCTTC
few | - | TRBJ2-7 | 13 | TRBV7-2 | CASSPDLSYEQYF | TGTGCCAGCAGCCCGGACCTGTCCTACGAGCAGTACTTC
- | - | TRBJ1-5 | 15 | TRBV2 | CASSLQGSHNQPQHF | TGTGCCAGCAGTTTACAGGGTAGCCACAATCAGCCCCAGCATTTT
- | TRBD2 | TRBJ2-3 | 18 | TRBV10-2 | CASSLTGLAGGLTDTQYF | TGCGCCAGCAGCCTCACCGGACTAGCGGGGGGGCTCACAGATACGCAGTATTTT
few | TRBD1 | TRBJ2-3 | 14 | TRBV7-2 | CASSLQGAPDTQYF | TGTGCCAGCAGCTTGCAGGGGGCCCCAGATACGCAGTATTTT
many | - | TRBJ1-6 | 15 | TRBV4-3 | CASSRRANYNSPLHF | TGCGCCAGCAGCCGCCGGGCTAACTATAATTCACCCCTCCACTTT
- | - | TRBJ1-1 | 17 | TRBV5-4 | CASSLPGDGDLNTEAFF | TGTGCCAGCAGCTTGCCTGGGGACGGCGACTTGAACACTGAAGCTTTCTTT
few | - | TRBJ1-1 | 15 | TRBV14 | CASSQEGWMNTEAFF | TGTGCCAGCAGCCAAGAGGGGTGGATGAACACTGAAGCTTTCTTT
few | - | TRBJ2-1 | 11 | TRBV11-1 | CASSSDEKQFF | TGTGCCAGCAGTTCTGACGAAAAGCAGTTCTTC
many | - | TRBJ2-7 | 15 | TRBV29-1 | CSVEDPGGSSYEQYF | TGCAGCGTTGAAGATCCCGGGGGAAGCTCCTACGAGCAGTACTTC
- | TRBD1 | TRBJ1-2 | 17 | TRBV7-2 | CASSLRDRGGWNYGYTF | TGTGCCAGCAGCTTAAGAGACAGGGGGGGTTGGAACTATGGCTACACCTTC
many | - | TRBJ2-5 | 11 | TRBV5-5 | CASSSGETQYF | TGTGCCAGCAGCAGCGGGGAGACCCAGTACTTC
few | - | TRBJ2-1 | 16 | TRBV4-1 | CASSQGARSSYNEQFF | TGCGCCAGCAGCCAGGGGGCCCGGAGCTCCTACAATGAGCAGTTCTTC
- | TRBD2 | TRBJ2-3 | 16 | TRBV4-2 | CASSLRLAGRTDTQYF | TGTGCCAGCAGCCTTAGACTAGCGGGGCGCACAGATACGCAGTATTTT
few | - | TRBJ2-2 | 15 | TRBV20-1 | CSARAGGDPTGELFF | TGCAGTGCTAGAGCGGGTGGGGACCCCACCGGGGAGCTGTTTTTT
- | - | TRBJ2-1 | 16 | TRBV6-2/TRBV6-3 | CASSPQGGSSYNEQFF | TGTGCCAGCAGTCCTCAGGGGGGTAGCTCCTACAATGAGCAGTTCTTC
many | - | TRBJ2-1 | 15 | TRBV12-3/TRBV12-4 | CASSFGTPADNEQFF | TGTGCCAGCAGTTTCGGGACCCCGGCCGACAATGAGCAGTTCTTC
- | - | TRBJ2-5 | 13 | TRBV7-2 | CASGQGPQETQYF | TGTGCCAGCGGCCAGGGTCCCCAAGAGACCCAGTACTTC
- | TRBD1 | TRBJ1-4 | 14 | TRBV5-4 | CASSFAGQGGKLFF | TGTGCCAGCAGCTTCGCCGGCCAGGGGGGAAAACTGTTTTTT
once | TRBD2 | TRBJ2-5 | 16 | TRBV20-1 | CSARALLAGGSETQYF | TGCAGTGCTAGGGCCCTACTAGCGGGGGGTTCGGAGACCCAGTACTTC
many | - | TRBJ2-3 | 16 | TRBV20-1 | CSARGVGGEGLDTQYF | TGCAGTGCTAGAGGGGTCGGGGGAGAAGGTTTAGATACGCAGTATTTT
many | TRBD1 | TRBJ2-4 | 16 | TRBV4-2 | CASSQAGQLAKNIQYF | TGTGCCAGCAGCCAAGCGGGACAGCTAGCCAAAAACATTCAGTACTTC
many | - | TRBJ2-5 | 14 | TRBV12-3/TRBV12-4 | CASSFLWGLKTQYF | TGTGCCAGCAGTTTTTTATGGGGGCTAAAGACCCAGTACTTC
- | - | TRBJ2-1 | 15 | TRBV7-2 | CASSPGHASYNEQFF | TGTGCCAGCAGCCCTGGACATGCCTCCTACAATGAGCAGTTCTTC
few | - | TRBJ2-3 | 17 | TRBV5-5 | CASSWTGGPAYTDTQYF | TGTGCCAGCAGCTGGACCGGGGGGCCGGCCTACACAGATACGCAGTATTTT
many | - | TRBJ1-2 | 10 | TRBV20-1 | CSANKYGYTF | TGCAGTGCGAACAAGTATGGCTACACCTTC
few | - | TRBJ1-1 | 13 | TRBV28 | CASKGGSNTEAFF | TGTGCCAGCAAAGGGGGTTCGAACACTGAAGCTTTCTTT
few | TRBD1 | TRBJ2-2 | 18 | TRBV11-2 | CASSNLGGDRGNTGELFF | TGTGCCAGCAGCAACCTCGGCGGGGACAGGGGTAACACCGGGGAGCTGTTTTTT
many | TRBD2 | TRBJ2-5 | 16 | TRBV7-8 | CASSQGLAGGLGTQYF | TGTGCCAGCAGCCAAGGACTAGCGGGGGGGCTGGGGACCCAGTACTTC
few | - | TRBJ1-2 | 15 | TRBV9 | CASSVGQGLNYGYTF | TGTGCCAGCAGCGTGGGTCAGGGTCTCAACTATGGCTACACCTTC